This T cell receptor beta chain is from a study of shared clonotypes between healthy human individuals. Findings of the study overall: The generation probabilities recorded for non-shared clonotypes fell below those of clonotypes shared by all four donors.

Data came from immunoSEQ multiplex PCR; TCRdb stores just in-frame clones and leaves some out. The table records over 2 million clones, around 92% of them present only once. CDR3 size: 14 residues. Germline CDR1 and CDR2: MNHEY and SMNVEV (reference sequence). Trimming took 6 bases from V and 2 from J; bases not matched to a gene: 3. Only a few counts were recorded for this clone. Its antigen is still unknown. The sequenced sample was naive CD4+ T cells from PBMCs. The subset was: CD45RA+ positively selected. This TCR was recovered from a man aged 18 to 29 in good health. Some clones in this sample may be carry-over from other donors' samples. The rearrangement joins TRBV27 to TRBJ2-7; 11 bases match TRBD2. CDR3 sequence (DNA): TGTGCCAGCAGGGCGGGACTAGCGGCCTACGAGCAGTACTTC. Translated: CASRAGLAAYEQYF.